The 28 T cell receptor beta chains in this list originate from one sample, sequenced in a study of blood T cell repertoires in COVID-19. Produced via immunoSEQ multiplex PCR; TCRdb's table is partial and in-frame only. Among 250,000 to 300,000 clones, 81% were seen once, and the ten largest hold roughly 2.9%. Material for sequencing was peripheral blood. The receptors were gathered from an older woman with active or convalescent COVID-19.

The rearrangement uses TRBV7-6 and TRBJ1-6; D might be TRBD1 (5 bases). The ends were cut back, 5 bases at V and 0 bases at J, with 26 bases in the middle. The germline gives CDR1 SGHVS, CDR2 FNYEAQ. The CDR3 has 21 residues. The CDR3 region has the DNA TGTGCCAGCAGCCCTCTGCTACGGAGGGGACTGCCGAGCTCCTATAATTCACCCCTCCACTTT. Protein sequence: CASSPLLRRGLPSSYNSPLHF.

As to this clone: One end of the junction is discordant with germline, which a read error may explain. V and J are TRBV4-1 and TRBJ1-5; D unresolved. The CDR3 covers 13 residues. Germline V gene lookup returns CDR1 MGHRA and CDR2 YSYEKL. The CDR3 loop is CASSQVGALPLDF. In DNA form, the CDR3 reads TGCGCCAGCAGCCAAGTGGGAGCATTGCCCCTGGATTTT.

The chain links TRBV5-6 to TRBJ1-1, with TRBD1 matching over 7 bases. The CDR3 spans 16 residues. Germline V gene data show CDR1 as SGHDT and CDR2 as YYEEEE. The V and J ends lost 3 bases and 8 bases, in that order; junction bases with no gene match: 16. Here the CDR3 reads CASSSPIRGGGLEAFF. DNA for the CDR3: TGTGCCAGCAGCTCTCCCATAAGAGGGGGCGGGCTGGAAGCTTTCTTT.

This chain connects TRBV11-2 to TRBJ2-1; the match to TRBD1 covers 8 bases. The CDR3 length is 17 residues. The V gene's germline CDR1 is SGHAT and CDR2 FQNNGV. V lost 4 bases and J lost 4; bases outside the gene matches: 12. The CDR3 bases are TGTGCCAGCAGCTCGCCTCGCCGGGACAGGCGTTACAATGAGCAGTTCTTC. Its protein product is CASSSPRRDRRYNEQFF.

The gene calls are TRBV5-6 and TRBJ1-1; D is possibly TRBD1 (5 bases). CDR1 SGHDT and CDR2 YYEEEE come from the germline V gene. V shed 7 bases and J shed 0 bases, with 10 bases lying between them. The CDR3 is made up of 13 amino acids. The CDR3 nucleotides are TGTGCCAGCCGCGGACATCTGAACACTGAAGCTTTCTTT. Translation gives CASRGHLNTEAFF.

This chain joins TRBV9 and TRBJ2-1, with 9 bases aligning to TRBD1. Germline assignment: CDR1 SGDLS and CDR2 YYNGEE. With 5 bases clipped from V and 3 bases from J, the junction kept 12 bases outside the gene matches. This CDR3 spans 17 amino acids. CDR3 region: CASSPLWGTGNYNEQFF. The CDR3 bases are TGTGCCAGCAGTCCCCTATGGGGGACAGGGAACTACAATGAGCAGTTCTTC.

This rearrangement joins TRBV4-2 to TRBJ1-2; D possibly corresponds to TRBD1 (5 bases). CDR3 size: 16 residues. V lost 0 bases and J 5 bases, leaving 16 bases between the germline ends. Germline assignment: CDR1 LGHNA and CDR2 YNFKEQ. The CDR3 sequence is CASSQDPAEGLYGYTF. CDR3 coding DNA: TGTGCCAGCAGCCAAGATCCTGCGGAGGGGCTTTATGGCTACACCTTC.

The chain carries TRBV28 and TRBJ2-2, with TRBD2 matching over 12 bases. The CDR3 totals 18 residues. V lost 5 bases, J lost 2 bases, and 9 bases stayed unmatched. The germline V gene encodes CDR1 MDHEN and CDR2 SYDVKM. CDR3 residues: CASSPTTSGGLNTGELFF. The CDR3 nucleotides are TGTGCCAGCAGTCCCACGACTAGCGGGGGCCTAAACACCGGGGAGCTGTTTTTT.

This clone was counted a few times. The CDR3 reads CASSVRGAGTGELFF. The CDR3 bases are TGTGCCAGCAGTGTGCGGGGGGCGGGGACCGGGGAGCTGTTTTTT. The V gene is TRBV2, the J gene TRBJ2-2; TRBD2 matches 8 bases. CDR1 SNHLY and CDR2 FYNNEI come from the germline V gene. This CDR3 region has 15 residues. The trim removed 4 bases at V and 5 bases at J, leaving 6 bases unmatched.

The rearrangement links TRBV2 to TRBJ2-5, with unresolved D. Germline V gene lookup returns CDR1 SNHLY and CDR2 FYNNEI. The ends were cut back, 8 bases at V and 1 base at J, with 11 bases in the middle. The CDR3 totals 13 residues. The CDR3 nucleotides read TGTGCCAGCGGGCCAGACCTCCAAGAGACCCAGTACTTC. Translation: CASGPDLQETQYF.

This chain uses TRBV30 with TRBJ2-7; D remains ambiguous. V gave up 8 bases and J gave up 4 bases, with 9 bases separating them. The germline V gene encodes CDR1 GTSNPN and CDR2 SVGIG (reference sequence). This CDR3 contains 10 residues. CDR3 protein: CALGLYEQYF. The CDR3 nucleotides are TGTGCCCTGGGCCTTTACGAGCAGTACTTC.

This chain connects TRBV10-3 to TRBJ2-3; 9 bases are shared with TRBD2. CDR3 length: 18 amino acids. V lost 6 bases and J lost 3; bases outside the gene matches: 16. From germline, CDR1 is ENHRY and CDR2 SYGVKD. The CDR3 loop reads CAISFGAGGLLRTDTQYF. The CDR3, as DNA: TGTGCCATCAGCTTCGGGGCGGGGGGGCTCTTAAGGACAGATACGCAGTATTTT.

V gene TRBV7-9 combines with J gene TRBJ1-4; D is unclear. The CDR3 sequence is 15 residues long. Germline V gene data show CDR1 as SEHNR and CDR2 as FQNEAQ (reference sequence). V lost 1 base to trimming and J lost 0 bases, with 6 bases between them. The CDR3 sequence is CASSLGWPTNEKLFF. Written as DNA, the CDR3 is TGTGCCAGCAGCTTAGGCTGGCCAACTAATGAAAAACTGTTTTTT.

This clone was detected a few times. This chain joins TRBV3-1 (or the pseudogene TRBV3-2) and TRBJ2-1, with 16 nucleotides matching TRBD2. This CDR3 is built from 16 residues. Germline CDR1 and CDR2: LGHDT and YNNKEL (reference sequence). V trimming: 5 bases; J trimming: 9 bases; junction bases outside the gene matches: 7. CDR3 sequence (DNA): TGTGCCAGCAGCTTGGGGACTAGCGGGGGGGAGTCTGAGCAGTTCTTC. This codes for CASSLGTSGGESEQFF.

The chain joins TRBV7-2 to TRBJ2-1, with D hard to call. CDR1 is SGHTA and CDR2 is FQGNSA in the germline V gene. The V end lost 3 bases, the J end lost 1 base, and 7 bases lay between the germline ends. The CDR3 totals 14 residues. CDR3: CASSFTSSYNEQFF. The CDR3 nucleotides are TGTGCCAGCAGCTTCACTTCTTCCTACAATGAGCAGTTCTTC.

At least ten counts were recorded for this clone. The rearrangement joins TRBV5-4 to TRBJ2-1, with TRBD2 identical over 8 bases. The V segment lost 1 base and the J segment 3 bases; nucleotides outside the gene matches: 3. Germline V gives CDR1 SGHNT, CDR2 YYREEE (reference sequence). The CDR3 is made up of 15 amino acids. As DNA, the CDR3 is TGTGCCAGCAGCTTGCAAGCGGGGGTCTACAATGAGCAGTTCTTC. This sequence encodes CASSLQAGVYNEQFF.

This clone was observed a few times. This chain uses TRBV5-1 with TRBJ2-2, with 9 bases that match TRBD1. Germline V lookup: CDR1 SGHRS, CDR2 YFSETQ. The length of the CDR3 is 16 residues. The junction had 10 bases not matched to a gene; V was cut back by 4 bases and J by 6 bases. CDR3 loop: CASSRSGQGRPGELFF. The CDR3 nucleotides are TGCGCCAGCAGCCGGTCGGGACAGGGTCGGCCCGGGGAGCTGTTTTTT.

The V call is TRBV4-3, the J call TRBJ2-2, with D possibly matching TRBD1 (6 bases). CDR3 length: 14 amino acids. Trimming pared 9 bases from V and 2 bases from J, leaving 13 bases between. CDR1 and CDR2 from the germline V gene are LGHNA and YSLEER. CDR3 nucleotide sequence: TGCGCCAGTAGACAGGAGCTCAACACCGGGGAGCTGTTTTTT. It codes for CASRQELNTGELFF.

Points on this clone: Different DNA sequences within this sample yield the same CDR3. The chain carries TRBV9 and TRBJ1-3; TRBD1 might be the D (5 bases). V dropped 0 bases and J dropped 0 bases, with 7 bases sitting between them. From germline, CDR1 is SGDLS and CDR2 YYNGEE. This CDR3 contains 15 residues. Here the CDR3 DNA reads TGTGCCAGCAGCGTAGAGGGGTCCTCTGGAAACACCATATATTTT. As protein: CASSVEGSSGNTIYF.

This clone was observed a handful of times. The CDR3 sequence is CASSLQDDYGYTF. The CDR3 nucleotides read TGTGCCAGCAGCTTACAGGATGACTATGGCTACACCTTC. The chain joins TRBV13 to TRBJ1-2; D is ambiguous. CDR3 size: 13 residues. Germline-derived CDR1 and CDR2 are PRHDT and FYEKMQ (reference sequence). V was pared by 2 bases and J by 3 bases, with 7 bases between. Combining the CDR3 with reference TRBV13 and TRBJ1-2 gives the whole variable domain AAGVIQSPRHLIKEKRETATLKCYPIPRHDTVYWYQQGPGQDPQFLISFYEKMQSDKGSIPDRFSAQQFSDYHSELNMSSLELGDSALYFCASSLQDDYGYTFGSGTRLTVV.

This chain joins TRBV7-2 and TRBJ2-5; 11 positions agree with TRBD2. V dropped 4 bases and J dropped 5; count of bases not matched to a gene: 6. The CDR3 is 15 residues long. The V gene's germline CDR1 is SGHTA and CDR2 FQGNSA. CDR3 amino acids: CASSSVAGGLETQYF. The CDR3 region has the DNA TGTGCCAGCAGCTCCGTAGCGGGGGGGCTGGAGACCCAGTACTTC.

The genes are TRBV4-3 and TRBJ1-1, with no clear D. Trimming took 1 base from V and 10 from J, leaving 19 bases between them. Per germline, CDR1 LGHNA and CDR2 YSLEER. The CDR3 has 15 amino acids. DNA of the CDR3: TGCGCCAGCAGCCAAGTCGGTGGCGATGGTCTAGGAGCTTTCTTT. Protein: CASSQVGGDGLGAFF.

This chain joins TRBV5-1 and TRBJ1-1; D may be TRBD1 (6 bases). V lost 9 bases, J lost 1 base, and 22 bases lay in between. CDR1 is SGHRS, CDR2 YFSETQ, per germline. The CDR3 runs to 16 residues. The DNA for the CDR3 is TGCGCCACAACGGGGCGGGAGGGGGGCCCGAACACTGAAGCTTTCTTT. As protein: CATTGREGGPNTEAFF.

The CDR3 spells CASSGRRGEETQYF. The CDR3 DNA sequence: TGTGCCAGCTCCGGCCGGCGGGGGGAAGAGACCCAGTACTTC. The V call is TRBV18, the J call TRBJ2-5, with 8 bases aligning to TRBD2. The CDR3 covers 14 residues. CDR1 is KGHSH and CDR2 is LQKENI in the germline V gene. V lost 6 bases, J lost 3 bases, and 6 bases stayed unmatched. The whole variable domain, remainder taken from reference TRBV18 and TRBJ2-5, is NAGVMQNPRHLVRRRGQEARLRCSPMKGHSHVYWYRQLPEEGLKFMVYLQKENIIDESGMPKERFSAEFPKEGPSILRIQQVVRGDSAAYFCASSGRRGEETQYFGPGTRLLVL.

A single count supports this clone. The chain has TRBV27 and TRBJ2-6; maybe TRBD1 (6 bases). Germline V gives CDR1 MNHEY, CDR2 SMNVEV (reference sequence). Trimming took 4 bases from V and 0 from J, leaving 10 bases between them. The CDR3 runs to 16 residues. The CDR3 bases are TGTGCCAGCAGTTCAACAGGGTTCTCTGGGGCCAACGTCCTGACTTTC. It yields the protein CASSSTGFSGANVLTF. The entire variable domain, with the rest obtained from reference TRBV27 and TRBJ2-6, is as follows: EAQVTQNPRYLITVTGKKLTVTCSQNMNHEYMSWYRQDPGLGLRQIYYSMNVEVTDKGDVPEGYKVSRKEKRNFPLILESPSPNQTSLYFCASSSTGFSGANVLTFGAGSRLTVL.

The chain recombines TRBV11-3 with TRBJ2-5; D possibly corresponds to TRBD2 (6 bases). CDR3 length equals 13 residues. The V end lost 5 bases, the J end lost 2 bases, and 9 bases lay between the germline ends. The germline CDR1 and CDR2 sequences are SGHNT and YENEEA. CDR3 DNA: TGTGCCAGCAGCCCGGGGACTCAAGAGACCCAGTACTTC. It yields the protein CASSPGTQETQYF.

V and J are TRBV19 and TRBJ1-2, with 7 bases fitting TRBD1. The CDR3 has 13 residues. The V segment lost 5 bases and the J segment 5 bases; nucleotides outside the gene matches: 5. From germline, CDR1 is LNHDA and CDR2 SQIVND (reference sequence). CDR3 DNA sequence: TGTGCCAGTAGTGGGCCAGGGGGTTATGGCTACACCTTC. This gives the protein CASSGPGGYGYTF.

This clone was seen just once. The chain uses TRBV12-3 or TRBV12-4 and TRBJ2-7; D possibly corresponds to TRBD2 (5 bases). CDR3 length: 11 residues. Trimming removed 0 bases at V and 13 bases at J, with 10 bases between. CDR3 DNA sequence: TGTGCCAGCAGTTTAGCGAGGGTCAGTTACTTC. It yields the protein CASSLARVSYF.